Shown below are 3 T cell receptor beta chains from a single sample sequenced in a study of T cells expressing NK-cell markers. From the 5' RACE reads, TCRdb lists one entry per CDR3 protein and no DNA. This table holds about 160,000 distinct CDR3 sequences. Sequences were obtained from blood T cells: a sorted CD56 or NKG2C T cell subset, CD4+ or CD8+ T cells, or bulk PBMC T cells (not recorded which). These receptors were obtained from a man aged 18-69 years in good health.

The J gene is TRBJ2-3, the V gene TRBV4-2; TCRdb names TRBD2, which stays unverified in the absence of DNA. Germline V gives CDR1 LGHNA, CDR2 YNFKEQ. The CDR3 is made up of 12 amino acids. The CDR3 reads CASSQDYSQLYF.

The rearrangement uses TRBV27 and TRBJ2-3; TCRdb proposes TRBD1, but this gene call is untestable without DNA. This CDR3 region has 18 residues. The germline V gene encodes CDR1 MNHEY and CDR2 SMNVEV (reference sequence). The CDR3 here is CASSLEGFFEGFTDTQYF.

The rearrangement joins TRBV15 to TRBJ1-5. From germline, CDR1 is LNHNV and CDR2 YYDKDF (reference sequence). This CDR3 comprises 14 residues. This CDR3 reads CATSPRGGAWPQHF.